The present entry profiles one T cell receptor beta chain with its context. The data derive from a study of blood T cell repertoires in COVID-19. Original processing notes: Estimation of nucleated cell counts was performed using reference gene primer amplification. The data were produced by immunoSEQ multiplex PCR, yet TCRdb's version contains in-frame clones alone and is incomplete. The V and J calls and clone size come from that table; D and trimming were worked out from the DNA. The data contain roughly 380,000 clones, about nine tenths of them seen just once; the ten biggest clones take up over 1%. Participant age was about 18 to 100 years, and participants resided in approximately 25 US areas. Individuals in the exposed group had encountered a COVID-19 case within 2 weeks preceding study entry. Sequenced: PBMCs or T cells enriched from blood (not recorded which). The source of this sequence is a woman aged 25 to 45 who had been exposed to COVID-19.

The CDR3 region has the DNA TGTGCCAGCAGTTACGTCCAGGACTATGGCTACACCTTC. This codes for CASSYVQDYGYTF. The chain employs TRBV6-5 and TRBJ1-2; D call uncertain. Germline CDR1 and CDR2: MNHEY and SVGAGI. This CDR3 comprises 13 residues. Trimming took off 2 bases at V and 3 bases at J, with 7 bases between the two ends.